The clone carrying this T cell receptor beta chain came up a few times. The antigen is undetermined. This sample was taken from a study of identical twins. The V end was cut by 1 base, the J end by 7 bases, with 8 bases between. This CDR3 is built from 13 residues. The germline CDR1 and CDR2 sequences are LGHNT and FRNRAP. MiXCR was run by TCRdb on the 5' RACE reads, yielding one entry per CDR3 protein. The sample lists fewer than 900,000 distinct CDR3 sequences, 15% to 20% seen once, with less than 15% in the top ten. General study points: The presence of invariant MAIT and iNKT cells could partly confound analyses of zero-insertion sequences.

These sequences were also reported in another study, on T cells expressing NK-cell markers. That publication notes: The contribution of dominant NKG2C+ clonotypes to CD8+ T cells in a handful of donors was about 1.0-7.0%. In several donors, dominant clonotypes made up 28.3-60.1% of CD3+CD56-NKG2C+ cells.

The sequence was obtained from a woman aged 18 to 35 in good health. The source material was PBMCs. This chain joins TRBV12-5 and TRBJ2-1, with D unresolved. The CDR3 DNA reads as TGTGCTAGTGGTTTGGGCCCGGGTAATGAGCAGTTCTTC. Its protein is CASGLGPGNEQFF.